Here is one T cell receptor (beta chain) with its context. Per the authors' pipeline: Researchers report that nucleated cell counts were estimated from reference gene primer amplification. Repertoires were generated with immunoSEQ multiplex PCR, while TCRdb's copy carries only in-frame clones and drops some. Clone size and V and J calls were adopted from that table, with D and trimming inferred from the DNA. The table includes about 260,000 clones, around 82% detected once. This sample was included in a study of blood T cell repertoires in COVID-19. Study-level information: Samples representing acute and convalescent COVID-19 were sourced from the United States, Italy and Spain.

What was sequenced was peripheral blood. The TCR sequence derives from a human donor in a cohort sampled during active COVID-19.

The CDR3: CASSLLSNPAGAANTGELFF. Here the CDR3 DNA reads TGCGCCAGCAGCTTGCTATCAAACCCGGCGGGGGCCGCGAACACCGGGGAGCTGTTTTTT. The V call is TRBV5-1, the J call TRBJ2-2, with D possibly TRBD2 on 7 matching bases. Trimming removed 1 base at V and 0 bases at J, with 22 bases between. Germline V gene data show CDR1 as SGHRS and CDR2 as YFSETQ. CDR3 size: 20 residues. Together with reference TRBV5-1 and TRBJ2-2, the CDR3 gives the full variable domain: KAGVTQTPRYLIKTRGQQVTLSCSPISGHRSVSWYQQTPGQGLQFLFEYFSETQRNKGNFPGRFSGRQFSNSRSEMNVSTLELGDSALYLCASSLLSNPAGAANTGELFFGEGSRLTVL.